This TCR beta chain was retrieved from a study of T cell changes during pregnancy in multiple sclerosis. V gave up 4 bases and J gave up 0 bases; unmatched junction bases: 9. Germline V gives CDR1 SGHRS, CDR2 YFSETQ. CDR3 size: 19 residues. Clones were read by immunoSEQ multiplex PCR, and TCRdb kept only the in-frame ones, dropping some. The data hold about 40,000 clones, with 75% to 95% observed a single time. The origin of this receptor is a female donor with multiple sclerosis, enrolled in a pregnancy study. The material was CD8+ T cells from peripheral blood mononuclear cells, obtained before pregnancy. The rearrangement uses TRBV5-1 and TRBJ2-6; 11 bases are a match to TRBD1. CDR3 nucleotides: TGCGCCAGCAGCCCCGGGACAGGGGGGTTGAGCTCTGGGGCCAACGTCCTGACTTTC. Translated, it gives CASSPGTGGLSSGANVLTF.